The T cell receptor beta chain under discussion was sequenced for a study of blood T cell repertoires in COVID-19. Study information: Material from acute and convalescent COVID-19 was sourced from the United States, Italy and Spain. Sources were T cells, B-cell-depleted T cells, or PBMCs; the material itself was cDNA or gDNA.

The protocol was immunoSEQ multiplex PCR, while the TCRdb copy is restricted to in-frame clones and leaves out a portion. In the table there are about 70,000 clones, around 83% of which are singletons. CDR1 and CDR2 (germline): MNHEY, SMNVEV (reference sequence). The CDR3 length is 13 residues. The V and J ends lost 6 bases and 2 bases respectively, with 11 bases between them. This TCR came from a man between 25 and 39 years old with COVID-19, enrolled during active disease. This chain uses TRBV27 with TRBJ2-7, with D unclear. Input material: peripheral blood. CDR3 residues: CASRGEVAYEQYF. The CDR3 region has the DNA TGTGCCAGCAGGGGTGAGGTCGCCTACGAGCAGTACTTC.